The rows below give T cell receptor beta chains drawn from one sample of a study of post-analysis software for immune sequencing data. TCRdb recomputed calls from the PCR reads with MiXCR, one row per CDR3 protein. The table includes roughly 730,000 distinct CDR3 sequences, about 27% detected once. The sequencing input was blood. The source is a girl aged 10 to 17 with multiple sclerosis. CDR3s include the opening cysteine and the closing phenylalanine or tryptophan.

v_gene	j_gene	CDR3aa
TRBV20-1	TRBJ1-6	CSARFAVYNSPLHF
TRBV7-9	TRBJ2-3	CASSDRRADTRYF
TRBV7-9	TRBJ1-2	CASSLAAGEGYTF
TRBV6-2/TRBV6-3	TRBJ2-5	CASSYSLLARSETQYF
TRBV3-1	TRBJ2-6	CASSRLPVEGLASGANVLTF
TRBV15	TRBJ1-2	CATSRDRGGYGYTF
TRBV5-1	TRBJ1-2	CASSRDVTGGYGYTF
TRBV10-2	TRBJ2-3	CASSAESGQPPTDTQYF
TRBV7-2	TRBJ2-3	CASSSHPAGTSTDTQYF
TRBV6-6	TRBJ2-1	CASSPAGDRRGEQFF
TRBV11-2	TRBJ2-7	CASSLDRVGGGYEQYF
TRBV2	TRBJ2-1	CASSKTSGGTNEQFF
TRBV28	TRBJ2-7	CASSLGGGAVSYEQYF
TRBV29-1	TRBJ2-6	CSVEERTGANVLIF
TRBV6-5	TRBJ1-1	CASSYSPGTRGTEAFF
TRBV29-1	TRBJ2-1	CSGWSINEQFF